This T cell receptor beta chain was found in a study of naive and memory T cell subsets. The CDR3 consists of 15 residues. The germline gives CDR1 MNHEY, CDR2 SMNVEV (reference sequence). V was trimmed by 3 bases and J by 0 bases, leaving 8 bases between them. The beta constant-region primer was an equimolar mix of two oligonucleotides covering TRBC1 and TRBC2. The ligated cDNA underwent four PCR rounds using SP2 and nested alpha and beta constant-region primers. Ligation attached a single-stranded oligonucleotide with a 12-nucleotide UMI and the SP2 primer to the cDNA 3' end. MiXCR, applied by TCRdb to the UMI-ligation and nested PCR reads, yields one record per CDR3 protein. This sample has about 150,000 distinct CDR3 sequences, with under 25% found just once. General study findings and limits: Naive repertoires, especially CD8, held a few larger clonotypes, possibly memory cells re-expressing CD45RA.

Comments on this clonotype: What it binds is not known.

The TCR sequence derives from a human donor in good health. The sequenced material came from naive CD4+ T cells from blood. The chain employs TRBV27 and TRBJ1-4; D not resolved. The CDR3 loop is CASSFLDATNEKLFF. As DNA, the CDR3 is TGTGCCAGCAGTTTTTTGGATGCAACTAATGAAAAACTGTTTTTT.